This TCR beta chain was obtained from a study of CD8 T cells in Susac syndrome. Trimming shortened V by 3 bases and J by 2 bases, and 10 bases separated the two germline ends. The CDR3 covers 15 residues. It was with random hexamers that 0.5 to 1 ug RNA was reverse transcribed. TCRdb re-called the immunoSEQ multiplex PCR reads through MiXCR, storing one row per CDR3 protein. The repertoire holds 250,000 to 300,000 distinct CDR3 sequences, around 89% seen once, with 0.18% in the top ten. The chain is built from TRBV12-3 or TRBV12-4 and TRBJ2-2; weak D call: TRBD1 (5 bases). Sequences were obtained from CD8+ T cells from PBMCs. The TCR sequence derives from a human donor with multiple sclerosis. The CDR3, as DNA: TGTGCCAGCAGTTTGGGGCAGGCCAACACCGGGGAGCTGTTTTTT. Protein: CASSLGQANTGELFF.